Here is one T cell receptor beta chain with its context. Germline V CDR1 and CDR2: LNHDA, SQIVND (reference sequence). The CDR3 runs to 13 residues. V was shortened by 8 bases and J by 1 base, with 11 bases between the two germline ends. This sample was included in a study of T cell changes during pregnancy in multiple sclerosis. Sequenced by immunoSEQ multiplex PCR; TCRdb stores in-frame clones only, minus some. This table holds tens of thousands of clones, 90% found once. The input for sequencing was peripheral blood, taken in the third trimester of pregnancy. This TCR was recovered from a female donor in good health, enrolled as a control in a pregnancy study. The chain links TRBV19 to TRBJ1-1; maybe TRBD1 (5 bases). CDR3 protein: CASQRQQNTEAFF. CDR3 sequence (DNA): TGTGCCAGTCAACGACAGCAGAACACTGAAGCTTTCTTT.